This is a list of T cell receptor beta chains from one sample in a study of blood T cell repertoires in COVID-19. Profiled with immunoSEQ multiplex PCR; TCRdb holds only in-frame clones, not every one. The profile shows 380,000 or so clones, approximately 85% of them singletons. Source material: PBMCs or T cells enriched from blood (not recorded which). The receptor set was obtained from a woman in her forties with acute COVID-19. Both conserved end residues are part of each CDR3. A D gene is named only where the DNA matches it firmly. Not all rows give a size; the values are once, few, many and, for expanded clones, a class.

TRBD2,TRBV7-2,TRBJ2-3,.,TGTGCCAGCCGAGCGGGGGGCACAGATACGCAGTATTTT,CASRAGGTDTQYF
.,TRBV7-2,TRBJ1-4,.,TGTGCCAGCAGCTTAGCATACGACGGGAATGAAAAACTGTTTTTT,CASSLAYDGNEKLFF
.,TRBV5-1,TRBJ1-1,.,TGCGCCAGCAGCTTGGGGCGGCCGTCGAACACTGAAGCTTTCTTT,CASSLGRPSNTEAFF
.,TRBV19,TRBJ1-5,.,TGTGCCAGTAGTATGGAGCTAACTCATCAGCCCCAGCATTTT,CASSMELTHQPQHF
TRBD1,TRBV20-1,TRBJ2-7,.,TGCAGTGCTAGTCAGGGGGCGGACAGCTATACCTACGAGCAGTACTTC,CSASQGADSYTYEQYF
.,TRBV6-1,TRBJ2-4,.,TGTGCCAGCAGTGAAAACCAGGGAAGAAACATTCAGTACTTC,CASSENQGRNIQYF
.,TRBV18,TRBJ2-5,.,TGTGCCAGCTCACCAGAGTCAGAGACCCAGTACTTC,CASSPESETQYF
.,TRBV15,TRBJ2-7,.,TGTGCCACCAGCAGGGCCCCAACGATCTACGAGCAGTACTTC,CATSRAPTIYEQYF
.,TRBV5-1,TRBJ2-1,.,TGCGCCAGCAGCTTCAGCGGACTGGCTTCCTACAATGAGCAGTTCTTC,CASSFSGLASYNEQFF
TRBD1,TRBV5-6,TRBJ1-5,.,TGTGCCAGCAGCTTTCTGGGACAGACTAATCAGCCCCAGCATTTT,CASSFLGQTNQPQHF
.,TRBV5-1,TRBJ2-6,.,TGCGCCAGCAGCTTGGAACTAGCCAGCTCTGGGGCCAACGTCCTGACTTTC,CASSLELASSGANVLTF
.,TRBV5-1,TRBJ1-5,once,TGCGCCAGCAGCTTGGTCCCAGATAGCAATCAGCCCCAGCATTTT,CASSLVPDSNQPQHF
.,TRBV18,TRBJ1-1,many,TGTGCCAGCTCACCAGAGACAGCCACGACTGAAGCTTTCTTT,CASSPETATTEAFF
TRBD1,TRBV19,TRBJ1-6,.,TGTGCCAGTAGTGGACAGGGGCGGAATTCACCCCTCCACTTT,CASSGQGRNSPLHF
TRBD1,TRBV5-1,TRBJ1-4,.,TGCGCCAGCAGCTCCGGACAGGGCCGGGAAAAACTGTTTTTT,CASSSGQGREKLFF
.,TRBV5-6,TRBJ2-7,.,TGTGCCAGCAGCGGGGGCTCGACCTACGAGCAGTACTTC,CASSGGSTYEQYF
.,TRBV19,TRBJ1-2,.,TGTGCCAGTAGTATACCCCATATCCAGGGTAGGTTCGATGGCTACACCTTC,CASSIPHIQGRFDGYTF
TRBD2,TRBV3-1/TRBV3-2,TRBJ2-7,.,TGTGCCAGCAGCGGGACTAGCGGGGAATACGAGCAGTACTTC,CASSGTSGEYEQYF
.,TRBV5-1,TRBJ1-3,.,TGCGCCAGCAGCTTTTATTGGGGCGTCTCTGGAAACACCATATATTTT,CASSFYWGVSGNTIYF
TRBD1,TRBV19,TRBJ1-2,.,TGTGCCAGTAGTATACCGGGACAGGGGGCGCGAACTGGCTACACCTTC,CASSIPGQGARTGYTF
.,TRBV10-3,TRBJ2-1,once,TGTGCCATCAGTCGGGACTCCAACAATGAGCAGTTCTTC,CAISRDSNNEQFF
.,TRBV4-1,TRBJ1-5,.,TGCGCCAGCAGCCAAGATAGAGCCAATAGCAATCAGCCCCAGCATTTT,CASSQDRANSNQPQHF
.,TRBV19,TRBJ2-5,.,TGTGCCAGTAGTATATCCGCTGGGGGGGAGACCCAGTACTTC,CASSISAGGETQYF
TRBD1,TRBV5-4,TRBJ2-7,.,TGTGCCAGCAGTTACCGGGACAGGGCTTACGAGCAGTACTTC,CASSYRDRAYEQYF
.,TRBV15,TRBJ1-5,.,TGTGCCACCAGCAGTACAGGGAATCAGCCCCAGCATTTT,CATSSTGNQPQHF
.,TRBV27,TRBJ2-6,.,TGTGCCAGCAGTTGGGGCGGTCGAGTGTCTGGGGCCAACGTCCTGACTTTC,CASSWGGRVSGANVLTF
TRBD1,TRBV28,TRBJ2-2,.,TGTGCCAGCACCACAGGGGGCGGGTACACCGGGGAGCTGTTTTTT,CASTTGGGYTGELFF
.,TRBV6-1,TRBJ2-5,.,TGTGCCAGCAGTGAAGTAGTGACCCAGGGTGGGGTAGAGACCCAGTACTTC,CASSEVVTQGGVETQYF
TRBD1,TRBV25-1,TRBJ1-1,few,TGTGCCAGCAGGCCTACAGGGGTAGGATACACTGAAGCTTTCTTT,CASRPTGVGYTEAFF
TRBD2,TRBV19,TRBJ2-7,.,TGTGCCAGTAGTATGGCCCTAGCGGCTTCCTACGAGCAGTACTTC,CASSMALAASYEQYF
.,TRBV2,TRBJ1-4,.,TGTGCCAGCGCGGTCCGGGGGGATAATGAAAAACTGTTTTTT,CASAVRGDNEKLFF
.,TRBV5-1,TRBJ1-4,few,TGCGCCAGCAGCTTTAGGGGCCGGAGCGAAAAACTGTTTTTT,CASSFRGRSEKLFF
.,TRBV18,TRBJ1-5,.,TGTGCCAGCTCACCACAGGAGGGTGGCAATCAGCCCCAGCATTTT,CASSPQEGGNQPQHF
TRBD1,TRBV7-6,TRBJ1-3,.,TGTGCCAGCAGCCGTCAAGCCGGGACAGTCAACTCTGGAAACACCATATATTTT,CASSRQAGTVNSGNTIYF
TRBD1,TRBV19,TRBJ2-7,.,TGTGCCAGTAGTAGGACCGGGACAGGAGCCTACGAGCAGTACTTC,CASSRTGTGAYEQYF
.,TRBV3-1/TRBV3-2,TRBJ1-1,.,TGTGCCAGCGTCCGGACATGGGGTTTGGGCACTGAAGCTTTCTTT,CASVRTWGLGTEAFF
TRBD1,TRBV6-5,TRBJ1-5,.,TGTGCCAGCAGTCAGGACAGGGAGCGCAATCAGCCCCAGCATTTT,CASSQDRERNQPQHF
TRBD1,TRBV24-1,TRBJ2-7,.,TGTGCCACCAGTGAATCCAAACCGGGACAGAAGGGCGAGCAGTACTTC,CATSESKPGQKGEQYF
.,TRBV7-8,TRBJ1-5,.,TGTGCCAGCAGCCCGAATGGGGGAGGGGATCAGCCCCAGCATTTT,CASSPNGGGDQPQHF
TRBD1,TRBV19,TRBJ1-1,.,TGTGCCAGTAGTATAAGGAGGGGGCGCCCCGAAGCTTTCTTT,CASSIRRGRPEAFF
.,TRBV7-6,TRBJ1-4,.,TGTGCCAGCAGCTTAGGGGGGGAGGCGGCTAATGAAAAACTGTTTTTT,CASSLGGEAANEKLFF
.,TRBV2,TRBJ1-1,.,TGTGCCAGCAGTGATTCGGGGAGAGATGTTTTCTTT,CASSDSGRDVFF
TRBD1,TRBV7-9,TRBJ2-1,.,TGTGCCAGCAGCCCAGGGGGCCGGAGCTACAATGAGCAGTTCTTC,CASSPGGRSYNEQFF
TRBD1,TRBV6-5,TRBJ1-4,.,TGTGCCAGCAGTAGGGGGCCCACTAATGAAAAACTGTTTTTT,CASSRGPTNEKLFF
.,TRBV2,TRBJ2-2,.,TGTGCCAGCAAGCCGGGGGTTAGCACCGGGGAGCTGTTTTTT,CASKPGVSTGELFF
TRBD2,TRBV15,TRBJ2-1,once,TGTGCCACCAGCAGAGAAGGACTAGCGGGGGGGTCTTTCCTTAATGAGCAGTTCTTC,CATSREGLAGGSFLNEQFF
.,TRBV6-5,TRBJ1-1,.,TGTGCCAGCAGTTTAACAGTCAACACTGAAGCTTTCTTT,CASSLTVNTEAFF
.,TRBV18,TRBJ1-3,once,TGTGCCAGCTCTCCGATCGGACAGCTCTCCTCTGGAAACACCATATATTTT,CASSPIGQLSSGNTIYF
.,TRBV21-1,TRBJ2-7,.,TGTGCCAGCAGCAAAAGGTGGAGGGAAGGCGAGCAGTACTTC,CASSKRWREGEQYF
.,TRBV5-1,TRBJ1-6,.,TGCGCCAGCAGCTTGGGGACAGAGCGGTCACCCCTCCACTTT,CASSLGTERSPLHF
TRBD1,TRBV7-8,TRBJ2-7,.,TGTGCCAGCAGCCGGACAGGGGCTTGGGGGTACTTC,CASSRTGAWGYF
TRBD1,TRBV23-1,TRBJ1-2,.,TGCGCCAGCAGTCAAGGACAGGCTAACTATGGCTACACCTTC,CASSQGQANYGYTF
.,TRBV6-4,TRBJ2-2,.,TGTGCCAGCAGTGCGGAGGCGAACACCGGGGAGCTGTTTTTT,CASSAEANTGELFF
.,TRBV15,TRBJ2-5,.,TGTGCCACCAGCAGTGAAGGCCTAGCTCTTGAGACCCAGTACTTC,CATSSEGLALETQYF
.,TRBV7-2,TRBJ2-6,.,TGTGCCAGCAGCTTAGTTACATGGCTCACTGGGGCCAACGTCCTGACTTTC,CASSLVTWLTGANVLTF
TRBD1,TRBV5-1,TRBJ1-2,.,TGCGCCAGCAGCATAGACAGGGGCGGCTTTGGCTACACCTTC,CASSIDRGGFGYTF
.,TRBV19,TRBJ2-5,.,TGTGCCAGTAGCACAAGGCAGGGAAGAGAGACCCAGTACTTC,CASSTRQGRETQYF
TRBD1,TRBV30,TRBJ2-7,once,TGTGCCTGGAAGGACAGGTCCTACGAGCAGTACTTC,CAWKDRSYEQYF
TRBD1,TRBV12-3/TRBV12-4,TRBJ1-4,.,TGTGCCAGCAGTCAGGGGGCAAATGAAAAACTGTTTTTT,CASSQGANEKLFF